Described below is a single T cell receptor (beta chain) sequence and its context. V was shortened by 4 bases and J by 4 bases, with 11 bases between the two germline ends. Germline CDR1 SGHDN, CDR2 FVKESK. The CDR3 is made up of 13 amino acids. This entry belongs to a study of blood T cell repertoires in COVID-19. The overall study: Italy, Spain and the United States were the sources of the convalescent and acute COVID-19 samples. T cells, B-cell-depleted T cells, or PBMCs provided the cDNA or gDNA that served as material.

Per the original data handling: Counts of nucleated cells, estimated from reference gene primer amplification, were obtained. Assay: immunoSEQ multiplex PCR; the TCRdb copy retains only in-frame clones and omits some. V and J calls and clone size come straight from that table; D and trimming were deduced from the DNA. Of over 65,000 clones in the sample, approximately 86% are singletons; the top ten hold about 16%. This TCR derives from an older man with active COVID-19. The sequencing input was peripheral blood. The chain combines TRBV14 with TRBJ2-7, with D possibly TRBD1 on 6 matching bases. This chain's CDR3 is CASSRTVWYEQYF. The CDR3 coding sequence is TGTGCCAGCAGCCGGACAGTATGGTACGAGCAGTACTTC. Full variable domain (missing parts from reference TRBV14 and TRBJ2-7): EAGVTQFPSHSVIEKGQTVTLRCDPISGHDNLYWYRRVMGKEIKFLLHFVKESKQDESGMPNNRFLAERTGGTYSTLKVQPAELEDSGVYFCASSRTVWYEQYFGPGTRLTVT.